These T cell receptor beta chains were read from a single sample in a study of Graves' ophthalmopathy and Graves' hyperthyroidism. Via MiXCR, TCRdb re-called the multiplex PCR reads, giving one row per CDR3 protein. Of over a million distinct CDR3 sequences listed, around a third are singletons. Sequenced: peripheral blood or thyroid tissue (not recorded which). All receptors come from an adult man with Graves' hyperthyroidism. CDR3s include the opening cysteine and the closing phenylalanine or tryptophan. Each record gives: clone size, D gene, V gene, J gene, CDR3 protein, CDR3 DNA. The D gene is left open where the match is weak. Size is omitted from some rows. Given values are once, few, many or a class for expanded clones.

few	NA	TRBV5-8	TRBJ1-1	CASSDRRSIGTEAFF	TGTGCCAGCAGCGATCGGCGGAGTATCGGAACTGAAGCTTTCTTT
many	NA	TRBV2	TRBJ1-1	CASRAGWVTEAFF	TGTGCCAGCAGGGCAGGGTGGGTCACTGAAGCTTTCTTT
few	TRBD1	TRBV10-3	TRBJ2-1	CATGTEVVDEQFF	TGTGCCACCGGGACAGAGGTAGTTGATGAGCAGTTCTTC
many	NA	TRBV7-2	TRBJ1-1	CASSFIGSEAFF	TGTGCCAGCAGCTTTATCGGTTCTGAAGCTTTCTTT
many	TRBD1	TRBV10-3	TRBJ2-7	CATARTGDYEQYF	TGTGCCACAGCCCGGACAGGGGACTACGAGCAGTACTTC
NA	TRBD1	TRBV2	TRBJ2-7	CASRVRDSYYYEQYF	TGTGCCAGCAGGGTCCGGGACAGCTATTACTACGAGCAGTACTTC
many	NA	TRBV7-2	TRBJ2-5	CASSTRPGETQYF	TGTGCCAGCAGTACTAGGCCTGGGGAGACCCAGTACTTC
many	NA	TRBV10-3	TRBJ1-5	CASSEHQPQHF	TGTGCCAGCAGTGAACACCAGCCCCAGCATTTT
many	NA	TRBV5-1	TRBJ1-1	CASSLGGELMNTEAFF	TGCGCCAGCAGCTTGGGAGGGGAACTCATGAACACTGAAGCTTTCTTT
many	TRBD2	TRBV9	TRBJ2-2	CASSVDGAGGAGELFF	TGTGCCAGCAGCGTAGATGGAGCGGGAGGGGCCGGGGAGCTGTTTTTT
many	NA	TRBV5-1	TRBJ2-5	CASSRDGDQETQYF	TGCGCCAGCAGCCGGGACGGAGACCAAGAGACCCAGTACTTC
few	NA	TRBV7-6	TRBJ2-7	CASSPPGRFFEQYF	TGTGCCAGCTCACCACCGGGCAGGTTTTTCGAGCAGTACTTC
many	TRBD1	TRBV12-3/TRBV12-4	TRBJ1-5	CASREDRANQPQHF	TGTGCCAGCAGAGAAGACAGGGCCAATCAGCCCCAGCATTTT
NA	NA	TRBV5-4	TRBJ2-6	CASSFPRTSGANVLTF	TGTGCCAGCAGCTTTCCGAGGACCTCTGGGGCCAACGTCCTGACTTTC
many	TRBD2	TRBV29-1	TRBJ2-5	CSVEPTLSGGLQETQYF	TGCAGCGTTGAACCCACCTTGAGCGGGGGCCTCCAAGAGACCCAGTACTTC
NA	TRBD1	TRBV10-2	TRBJ1-1	CASRSSGTDEAFF	TGCGCCAGCAGGAGCTCCGGGACAGACGAAGCTTTCTTT
NA	TRBD1	TRBV10-3	TRBJ2-7	CASTPPGQIIYEQYF	TGTGCCAGCACCCCACCGGGACAGATTATCTACGAGCAGTACTTC
NA	TRBD1	TRBV5-4	TRBJ1-2	CASSNPDRVRGYTF	TGTGCCAGCAGCAACCCGGACAGGGTTCGGGGCTACACCTTC
many	NA	TRBV5-1	TRBJ2-2	CASSLDPGLAGELFF	TGCGCCAGCAGCTTGGACCCAGGATTAGCCGGGGAGCTGTTTTTT
many	NA	TRBV11-3	TRBJ2-2	CASSPPGTNTGELFF	TGTGCCAGCAGCCCACCAGGAACGAACACCGGGGAGCTGTTTTTT
many	TRBD1	TRBV29-1	TRBJ1-2	CSVERKDRGKGNYGYTF	TGCAGCGTTGAGAGAAAGGACAGGGGAAAGGGTAACTATGGCTACACCTTC
few	NA	TRBV10-3	TRBJ2-5	CASEDGGRAPEYF	TGTGCCAGCGAGGACGGGGGTCGGGCTCCGGAGTACTTC